Described below is a single TCR beta chain sequence and its context. Germline V CDR1 and CDR2: SGHRS, YFSETQ. Trimming removed 4 bases at V and 5 bases at J, with 12 bases between. The CDR3 sequence is 13 residues long. Measured with immunoSEQ multiplex PCR; TCRdb has only the in-frame clones, and not every one. The table has hundreds of thousands of clones, 90% to 96% seen once. This entry is derived from a study of shared clonotypes between healthy human individuals. Sequenced: naive CD4+ T cells sorted from blood. Noted subset: CD45RA+ positively selected. V usage is TRBV5-1 and J usage is TRBJ2-5, with no clear D. The receptor comes from a woman in her twenties or thirties in good health. As DNA, the CDR3 is TGCGCCAGCAGCGACAATGATGGGGAGACCCAGTACTTC. It encodes CASSDNDGETQYF.